This TCR beta chain comes out of a study of blood T cells in healthy people across ages. Notes on the study in general: It was the long-lived donors that had more naive CD4+ cells and higher diversity than aged donors. Reliance upon unsorted PBMCs precluded definitive naive versus antigen-experienced comparison.

Total RNA extracted from each sample amounted to at least 6 micrograms. Then a second PCR, running roughly 7 to 11 cycles, was carried out with a sample-barcoded 5' primer and a J-beta primer mix. A template-switch adaptor containing 12 random nucleotides labeled each cDNA molecule. TCRdb reprocessed the 5' RACE reads via MiXCR and lists one record per CDR3 protein. This sample has approximately 940,000 distinct CDR3 sequences; roughly 50% occur once, and the top ten carry around an eighth. About this clonotype itself: The target antigen is unknown.

Germline-derived CDR1 and CDR2 are SGHTA and FQGNSA. The J segment lost 4 bases and the V segment lost 3 bases, leaving 4 bases of the junction unmatched. There are 14 residues in the CDR3. This receptor was identified in a man aged 25-45 years in good health. Sample: blood. The chain combines TRBV7-2 with TRBJ2-3; 7 nucleotides match TRBD2. Written as DNA, the CDR3 is TGTGCCAGCAGCTTTTGGGGGGGTTCAGATACGCAGTATTTT. Amino acids: CASSFWGGSDTQYF.